These 4 T cell receptor beta chains originate from one sample sequenced in a study of response to subunit inactivated influenza vaccine. TCRdb reprocessed the RT-PCR reads via MiXCR and lists one record per CDR3 protein. The table records about 310,000 distinct CDR3 sequences, approximately 23% of them present only once. Sequencing used PBMCs from blood, obtained 21 months after vaccination. Receptors originate from a man between 50 and 69 years old who received an inactivated influenza vaccine.

The CDR3 DNA reads TGTGCCTGGAGTGTGGGACGTCAGGGGGCAATATCTTGGGCTCACGGCTACACCTTC. Translation: CAWSVGRQGAISWAHGYTF. The chain employs TRBV30 and TRBJ1-2; 8 bases map to TRBD1. J was trimmed by 8 bases and V by 0 bases; bases with no gene match: 23. In germline, CDR1 is GTSNPN, CDR2 SVGIG (reference sequence). The CDR3 runs 19 residues.

This clonotype was seen ten or more times. The V gene is TRBV7-9, the J gene TRBJ1-1; no firm D call. The CDR3 extends over 15 amino acids. V lost 1 base and J 5 bases, leaving 14 bases between the germline ends. Germline values: CDR1 SEHNR, CDR2 FQNEAQ (reference sequence). This chain's CDR3 is CASSLVVSGDTEAFF. The CDR3 DNA follows: TGTGCCAGCAGCTTAGTGGTTTCCGGGGATACTGAAGCTTTCTTT.

CDR3 in amino acids: CASSLAPGQVSGNTIYF. In DNA form, the CDR3 reads TGTGCCAGCAGCTTAGCCCCGGGACAGGTCTCTGGAAACACCATATATTTT. V gene TRBV7-8 combines with J gene TRBJ1-3; TRBD1 matches at 8 bases. Germline V gene lookup returns CDR1 SGHVS and CDR2 FQNEAQ. The CDR3 extends over 17 amino acids. Trimming removed 0 bases from V and 0 bases from J; junction bases left unmatched: 4.

The CDR3 region is CASRTGPTNTGELFF. The CDR3 region has the DNA TGTGCCAGCAGAACCGGACCTACGAACACCGGGGAGCTGTTTTTT. The chain carries TRBV6-2 or TRBV6-3 and TRBJ2-2, with D uncertain. Germline CDR1 is MNHEY and CDR2 is SVGEGT. Trimming pared 6 bases from V and 0 bases from J, leaving 11 bases between. The CDR3 sequence is 15 residues long.